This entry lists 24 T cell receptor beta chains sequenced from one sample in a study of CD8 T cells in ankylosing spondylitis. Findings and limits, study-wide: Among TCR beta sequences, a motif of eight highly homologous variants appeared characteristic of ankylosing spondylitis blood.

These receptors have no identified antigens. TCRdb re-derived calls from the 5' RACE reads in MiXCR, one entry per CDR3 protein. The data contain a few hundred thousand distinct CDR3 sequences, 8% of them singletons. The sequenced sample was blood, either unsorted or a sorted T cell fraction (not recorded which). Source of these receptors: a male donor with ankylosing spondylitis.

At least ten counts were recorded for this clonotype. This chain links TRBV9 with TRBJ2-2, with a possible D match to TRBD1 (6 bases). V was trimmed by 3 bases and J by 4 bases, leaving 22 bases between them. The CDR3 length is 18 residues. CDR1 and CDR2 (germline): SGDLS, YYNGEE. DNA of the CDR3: TGTGCCAGCAGCGGGGGAAGGGGGAGACGGTGGAGCACCGGGGAGCTGTTTTTT. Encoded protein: CASSGGRGRRWSTGELFF.

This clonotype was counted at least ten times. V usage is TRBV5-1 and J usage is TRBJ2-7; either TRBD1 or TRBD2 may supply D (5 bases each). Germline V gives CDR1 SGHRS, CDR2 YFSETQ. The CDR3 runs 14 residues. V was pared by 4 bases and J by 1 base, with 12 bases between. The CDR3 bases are TGCGCCAGCAGCGCCTACGGGGCTTCCTACGAGCAGTACTTC. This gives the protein CASSAYGASYEQYF. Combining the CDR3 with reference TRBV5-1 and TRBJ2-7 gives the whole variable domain KAGVTQTPRYLIKTRGQQVTLSCSPISGHRSVSWYQQTPGQGLQFLFEYFSETQRNKGNFPGRFSGRQFSNSRSEMNVSTLELGDSALYLCASSAYGASYEQYFGPGTRLTVT.

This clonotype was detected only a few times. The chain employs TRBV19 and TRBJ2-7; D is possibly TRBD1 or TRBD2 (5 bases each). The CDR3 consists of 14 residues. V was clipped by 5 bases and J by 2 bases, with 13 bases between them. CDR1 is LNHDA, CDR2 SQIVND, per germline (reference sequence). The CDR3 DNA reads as TGTGCCAGTAGTGTTGACACGGGACCCTACGAGCAGTACTTC. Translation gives CASSVDTGPYEQYF.

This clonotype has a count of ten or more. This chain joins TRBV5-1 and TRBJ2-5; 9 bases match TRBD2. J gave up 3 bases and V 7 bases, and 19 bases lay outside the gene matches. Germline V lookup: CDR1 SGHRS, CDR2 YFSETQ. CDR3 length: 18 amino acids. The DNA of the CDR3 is TGCGCCAGCCGACGACTAGCGGCCACCTACCAGGACGAAGAGACCCAGTACTTC. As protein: CASRRLAATYQDEETQYF.

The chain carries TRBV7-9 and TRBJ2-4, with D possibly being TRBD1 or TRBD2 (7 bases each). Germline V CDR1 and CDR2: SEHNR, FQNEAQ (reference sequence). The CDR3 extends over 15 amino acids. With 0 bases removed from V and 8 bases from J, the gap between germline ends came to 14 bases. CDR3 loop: CASSLARAGGDIQYF. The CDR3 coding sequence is TGTGCCAGCAGCTTAGCGCGGGCAGGGGGGGACATTCAGTACTTC.

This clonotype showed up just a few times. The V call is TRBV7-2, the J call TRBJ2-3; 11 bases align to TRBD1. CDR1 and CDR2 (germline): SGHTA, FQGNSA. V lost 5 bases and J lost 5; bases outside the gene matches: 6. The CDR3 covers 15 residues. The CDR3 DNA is TGTGCCAGCAGCCTCCGGACAGGGGGCTTAGATACGCAGTATTTT. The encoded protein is CASSLRTGGLDTQYF.

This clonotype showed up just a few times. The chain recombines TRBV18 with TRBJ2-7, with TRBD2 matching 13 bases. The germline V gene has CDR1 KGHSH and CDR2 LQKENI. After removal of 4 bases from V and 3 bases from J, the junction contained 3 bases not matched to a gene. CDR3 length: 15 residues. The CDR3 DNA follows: TGTGCCAGCTCACTAGGGACTAGCGGGAACTACGAGCAGTACTTC. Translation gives CASSLGTSGNYEQYF. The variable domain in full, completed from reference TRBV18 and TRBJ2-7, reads NAGVMQNPRHLVRRRGQEARLRCSPMKGHSHVYWYRQLPEEGLKFMVYLQKENIIDESGMPKERFSAEFPKEGPSILRIQQVVRGDSAAYFCASSLGTSGNYEQYFGPGTRLTVT.

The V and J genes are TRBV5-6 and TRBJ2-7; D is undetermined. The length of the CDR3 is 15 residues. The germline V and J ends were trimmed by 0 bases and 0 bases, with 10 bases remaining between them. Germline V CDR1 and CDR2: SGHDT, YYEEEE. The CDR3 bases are TGTGCCAGCAGCTTGGAACTCGCTACCTCCTACGAGCAGTACTTC. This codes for CASSLELATSYEQYF.

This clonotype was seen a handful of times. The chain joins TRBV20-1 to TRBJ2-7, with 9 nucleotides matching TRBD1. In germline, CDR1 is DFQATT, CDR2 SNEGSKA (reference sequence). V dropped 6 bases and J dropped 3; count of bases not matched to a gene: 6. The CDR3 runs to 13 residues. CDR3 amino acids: CSATTGGFYEQYF. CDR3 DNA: TGCAGTGCAACGACAGGGGGATTCTACGAGCAGTACTTC.

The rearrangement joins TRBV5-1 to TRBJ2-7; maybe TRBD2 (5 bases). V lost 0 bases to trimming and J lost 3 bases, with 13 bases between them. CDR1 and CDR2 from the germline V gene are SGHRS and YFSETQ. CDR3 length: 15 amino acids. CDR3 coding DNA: TGCGCCAGCAGCTTGGAGGCGGGTCAAAACTACGAGCAGTACTTC. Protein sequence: CASSLEAGQNYEQYF.

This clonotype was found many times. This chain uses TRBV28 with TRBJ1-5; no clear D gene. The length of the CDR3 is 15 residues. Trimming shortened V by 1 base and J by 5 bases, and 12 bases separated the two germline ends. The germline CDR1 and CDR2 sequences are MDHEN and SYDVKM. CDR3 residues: CASSLSGQSHQPQHF. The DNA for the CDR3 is TGTGCCAGCAGTTTATCTGGGCAGAGTCATCAGCCCCAGCATTTT. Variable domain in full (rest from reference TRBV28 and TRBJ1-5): DVKVTQSSRYLVKRTGEKVFLECVQDMDHENMFWYRQDPGLGLRLIYFSYDVKMKEKGDIPEGYSVSREKKERFSLILESASTNQTSMYLCASSLSGQSHQPQHFGDGTRLSIL.

The CDR3 DNA follows: TGCAGCGCAAGCCCCCCGGGGAGCTATGACGAGCAGTACTTC. Translation: CSASPPGSYDEQYF. This chain uses TRBV20-1 with TRBJ2-7; the D gene is possibly TRBD2 (5 bases). The CDR3 loop spans 14 amino acids. Germline assignment: CDR1 DFQATT and CDR2 SNEGSKA (reference sequence).

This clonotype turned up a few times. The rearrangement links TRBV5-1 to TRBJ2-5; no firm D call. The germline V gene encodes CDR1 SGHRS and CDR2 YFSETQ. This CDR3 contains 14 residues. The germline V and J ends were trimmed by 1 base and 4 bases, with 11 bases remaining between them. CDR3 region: CASSLFRRGETQYF. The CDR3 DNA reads TGCGCCAGCAGCTTGTTTCGGCGAGGAGAGACCCAGTACTTC. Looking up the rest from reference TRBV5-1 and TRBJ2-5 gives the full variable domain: KAGVTQTPRYLIKTRGQQVTLSCSPISGHRSVSWYQQTPGQGLQFLFEYFSETQRNKGNFPGRFSGRQFSNSRSEMNVSTLELGDSALYLCASSLFRRGETQYFGPGTRLLVL.

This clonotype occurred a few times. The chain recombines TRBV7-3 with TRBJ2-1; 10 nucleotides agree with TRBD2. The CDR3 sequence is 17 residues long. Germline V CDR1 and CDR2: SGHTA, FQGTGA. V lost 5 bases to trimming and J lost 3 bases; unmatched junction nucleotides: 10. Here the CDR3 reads CASSAFPGLAFYNEQFF. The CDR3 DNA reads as TGTGCCAGCAGCGCATTTCCGGGACTAGCGTTCTACAATGAGCAGTTCTTC.

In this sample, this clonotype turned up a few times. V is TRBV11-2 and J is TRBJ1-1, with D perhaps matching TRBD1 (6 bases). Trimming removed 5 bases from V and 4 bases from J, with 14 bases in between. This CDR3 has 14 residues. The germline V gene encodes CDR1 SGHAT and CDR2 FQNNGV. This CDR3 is CASSPQGISTEAFF. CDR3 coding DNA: TGTGCCAGCAGCCCGCAGGGGATAAGCACTGAAGCTTTCTTT.

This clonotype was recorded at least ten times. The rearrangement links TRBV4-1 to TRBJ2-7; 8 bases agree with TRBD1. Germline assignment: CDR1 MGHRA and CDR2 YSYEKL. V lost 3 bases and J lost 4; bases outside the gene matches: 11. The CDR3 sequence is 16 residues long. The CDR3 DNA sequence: TGCGCCAGCAGCCACCTGTACGTAGGACAGGGTTACGAGCAGTACTTC. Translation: CASSHLYVGQGYEQYF.

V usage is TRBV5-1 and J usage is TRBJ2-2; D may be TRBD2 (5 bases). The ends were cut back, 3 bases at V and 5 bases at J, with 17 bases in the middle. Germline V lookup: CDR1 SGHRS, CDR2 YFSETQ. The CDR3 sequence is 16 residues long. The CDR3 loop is CASSSPLGAGTGELFF. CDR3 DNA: TGCGCCAGCAGCTCGCCTCTAGGTGCGGGTACCGGGGAGCTGTTTTTT.

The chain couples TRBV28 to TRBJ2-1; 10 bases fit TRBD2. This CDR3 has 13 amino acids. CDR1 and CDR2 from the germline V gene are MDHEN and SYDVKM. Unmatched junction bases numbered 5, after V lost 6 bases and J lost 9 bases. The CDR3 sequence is CASRLAGVFEQFF. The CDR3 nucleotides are TGTGCCAGCAGGCTAGCGGGAGTCTTTGAGCAGTTCTTC.

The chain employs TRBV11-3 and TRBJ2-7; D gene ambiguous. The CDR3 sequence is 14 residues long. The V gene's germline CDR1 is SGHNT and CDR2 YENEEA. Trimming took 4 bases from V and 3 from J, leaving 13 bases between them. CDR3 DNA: TGTGCCAGCAGCTCCGACGCCCAAAGCTACGAGCAGTACTTC. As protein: CASSSDAQSYEQYF.

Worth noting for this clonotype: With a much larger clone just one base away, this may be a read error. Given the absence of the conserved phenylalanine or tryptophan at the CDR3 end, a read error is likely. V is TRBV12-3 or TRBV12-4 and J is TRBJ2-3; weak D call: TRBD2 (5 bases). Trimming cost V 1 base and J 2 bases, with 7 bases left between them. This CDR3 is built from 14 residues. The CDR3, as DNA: TGTGCCAGCAGTTTAGGGACTCCCACAGATACGCAGTATTCT. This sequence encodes CASSLGTPTDTQYS.

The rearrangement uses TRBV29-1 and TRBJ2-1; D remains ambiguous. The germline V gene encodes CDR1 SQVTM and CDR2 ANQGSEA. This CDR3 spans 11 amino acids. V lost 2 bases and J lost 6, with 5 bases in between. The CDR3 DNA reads TGCAGCGTTGAACTTATCAATGAGCAGTTCTTC. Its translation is CSVELINEQFF.

The CDR3 sequence: CASSQEGGRGETQYF. Here the CDR3 DNA reads TGCGCCAGCAGCCAAGAGGGCGGGAGGGGTGAGACCCAGTACTTC. The chain recombines TRBV4-3 with TRBJ2-5; TRBD2 agrees at 9 bases. Germline values: CDR1 LGHNA, CDR2 YSLEER. The CDR3 runs 15 residues. The junction had 4 bases not matched to a gene; V was cut back by 0 bases and J by 5 bases.

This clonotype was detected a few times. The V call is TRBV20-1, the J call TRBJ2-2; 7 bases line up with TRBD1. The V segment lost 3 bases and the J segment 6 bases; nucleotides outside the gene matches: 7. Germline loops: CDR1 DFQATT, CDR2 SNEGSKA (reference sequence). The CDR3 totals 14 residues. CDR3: CSARWAGGAGELFF. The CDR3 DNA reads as TGCAGTGCTAGGTGGGCAGGGGGAGCCGGGGAGCTGTTTTTT.

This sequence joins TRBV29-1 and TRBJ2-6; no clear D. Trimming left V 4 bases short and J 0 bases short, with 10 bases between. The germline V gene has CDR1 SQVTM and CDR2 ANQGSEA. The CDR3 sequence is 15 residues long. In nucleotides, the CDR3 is TGCAGCGTTGTTTCGACACGCTCTGGGGCCAACGTCCTGACTTTC. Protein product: CSVVSTRSGANVLTF. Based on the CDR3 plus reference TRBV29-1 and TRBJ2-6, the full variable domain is SAVISQKPSRDICQRGTSLTIQCQVDSQVTMMFWYRQQPGQSLTLIATANQGSEATYESGFVIDKFPISRPNLTFSTLTVSNMSPEDSSIYLCSVVSTRSGANVLTFGAGSRLTVL.